A selection of T cell receptor beta chains follows, all from one sample in a study of T-cell memory formation after mild COVID-19. MiXCR, applied by TCRdb to the 5' RACE reads, yields one record per CDR3 protein. The sample lists 530,000 or so distinct CDR3 sequences, about 18% occurring once. The specimen was PBMCs or a T cell subset sorted from them (not recorded which). All receptors come from an adult woman who had mild COVID-19 (a few samples of this study predate the infection). Cell type and time point are not known. Each CDR3 is given with its conserved first and last residue. The D gene is left open where the match is weak. Expanded clones get a size class; other rows say once, few or many, or leave the size out.

few	NA	TRBV2	TRBJ1-1	TGTGCCAGCAGGGGACTCACAGGGTTCACTGAAGCTTTCTTT	CASRGLTGFTEAFF
few	NA	TRBV2	TRBJ2-2	TGTGCCAGCAAGGAGGTGAACACCGGGGAGCTGTTTTTT	CASKEVNTGELFF
few	NA	TRBV7-8	TRBJ1-1	TGTGCCAGCAGCTTTGGGGGCAGCTACACCCGATTAACGAACACTGAAGCTTTCTTT	CASSFGGSYTRLTNTEAFF
NA	TRBD1	TRBV4-2	TRBJ1-5	TGTGCCAGCAGCCGAGACAGGGTCAATCAGCCCCAGCATTTT	CASSRDRVNQPQHF
few	TRBD1	TRBV28	TRBJ2-5	TGTGCCAGCAGTCAAGGGGGCAACCAAGAGACCCAGTACTTC	CASSQGGNQETQYF
few	NA	TRBV7-2	TRBJ1-3	TGTGCCAGCAGCCCACCGGAGTACACCATATATTTT	CASSPPEYTIYF
NA	TRBD1	TRBV20-1	TRBJ1-1	TGCAGTGCTAGAGAACCGCGGACAGGGTTGGGTGAAGCTTTCTTT	CSAREPRTGLGEAFF
NA	NA	TRBV21-1	TRBJ2-1	TGTGCCAGCAGCAACCCGGGACAGGTGGGGTACAATGAGCAGTTCTTC	CASSNPGQVGYNEQFF
NA	NA	TRBV19	TRBJ2-4	TGTGCCAGTAGTATTGGAGCCTCTTATCTAGCCAAAAACATTCAGTACTTC	CASSIGASYLAKNIQYF
few	NA	TRBV7-2	TRBJ1-3	TGTGCCAGCAGCCCGGTTGCGATCTCCTCTGGAAACACCATATATTTT	CASSPVAISSGNTIYF
few	NA	TRBV5-6	TRBJ2-2	TGTGCCAGCAGCGTGCTGGGGTCCACCGGGGAGCTGTTTTTT	CASSVLGSTGELFF
many	TRBD1	TRBV11-1	TRBJ2-1	TGTGCCAGCAGCGAACAGGGGGGTGAGCAGTTCTTC	CASSEQGGEQFF
many	TRBD2	TRBV24-1	TRBJ2-1	TGTGCCACCAGTGGCGACCCGGGACTAGCGGCCTCGTACAATGAGCAGTTCTTC	CATSGDPGLAASYNEQFF
NA	NA	TRBV20-1	TRBJ1-1	TGCAGTGCCAGGACTGCGAACACTGAAGCTTTCTTT	CSARTANTEAFF
few	NA	TRBV6-5	TRBJ2-2	TGTGCCAGCAGTTACGGACATACGAACACCGGGGAGCTGTTTTTT	CASSYGHTNTGELFF
NA	NA	TRBV6-4	TRBJ2-3	TGTGCCAGCAGTGACTCGCCGGGTAGCACAGATACGCAGTATTTT	CASSDSPGSTDTQYF
NA	NA	TRBV4-1	TRBJ1-1	TGCGCCAGCAGCCAACAGATAATGAACACTGAAGCTTTCTTT	CASSQQIMNTEAFF
NA	TRBD1	TRBV29-1	TRBJ1-1	TGCAGCGCAGGGGGAGACACTGAAGCTTTCTTT	CSAGGDTEAFF
NA	NA	TRBV12-3/TRBV12-4	TRBJ1-3	TGTGCCAGCAGGAGGGACCCGGGATTTGGAAACACCATATATTTT	CASRRDPGFGNTIYF
few	NA	TRBV7-8	TRBJ2-5	TGTGCCAGCAGCTTAGATTTTGGGTATCAAGAGACCCAGTACTTC	CASSLDFGYQETQYF
few	NA	TRBV7-2	TRBJ2-7	TGTGCCAGCAGCCCCTGGGTCTCCTACGAGCAGTACTTC	CASSPWVSYEQYF
NA	NA	TRBV5-1	TRBJ2-3	TGCGCCAGCAGCTTGGTGGAGGGACCGATGGCAGATACGCAGTATTTT	CASSLVEGPMADTQYF
few	NA	TRBV20-1	TRBJ1-5	TGCAGTGGCAGGGAGGGCAATAGCAATCAGCCCCAGCATTTT	CSGREGNSNQPQHF
few	TRBD1	TRBV19	TRBJ2-7	TGTGCCAGTAGTATGGGACAGGGGGCGTATTACGAGCAGTACTTC	CASSMGQGAYYEQYF
NA	TRBD1	TRBV12-3/TRBV12-4	TRBJ2-7	TGTGCCAGCCGTAGACAGGGTCGGCGCTACGAGCAGTACTTC	CASRRQGRRYEQYF
NA	NA	TRBV7-9	TRBJ1-6	TGTGCCAGCAGCCCGACCCGAGATTCACCCCTCCACTTT	CASSPTRDSPLHF
many	NA	TRBV14	TRBJ2-1	TGTGCCAGCAGCCAAGCAAGAAGTGAGCAGTTCTTC	CASSQARSEQFF
few	NA	TRBV6-5	TRBJ2-5	TGTGCCAGCAGCCTCCCAGGGATTTACACCCAGTACTTC	CASSLPGIYTQYF
few	NA	TRBV7-9	TRBJ2-7	TGTGCCAGCAGCCCCTCACAGGTTTCCTACGAGCAGTACTTC	CASSPSQVSYEQYF
NA	NA	TRBV7-9	TRBJ1-1	TGTGCCAGCAGCTCCCCAGTAACAGGGATTATGAACACTGAAGCTTTCTTT	CASSSPVTGIMNTEAFF
NA	NA	TRBV7-9	TRBJ2-7	TGTGCCAGCAGCCTCGACAGGAGGCCGTCCTACGAGCAGTACTTC	CASSLDRRPSYEQYF
few	TRBD1	TRBV6-6	TRBJ2-3	TGTGCCAGCAAAGGGACAGCCCGAGATACGCAGTATTTT	CASKGTARDTQYF
NA	NA	TRBV6-2/TRBV6-3	TRBJ2-2	TGTGCCAGCCTACAGGGTAACACCGGGGAGCTGTTTTTT	CASLQGNTGELFF
few	TRBD1	TRBV9	TRBJ2-3	TGTGCCAGCAGCGTAGGGGACAGCAGCACAGATACGCAGTATTTT	CASSVGDSSTDTQYF
many	TRBD1	TRBV4-1	TRBJ1-2	TGCGCCAGCAGCCCCGGGACAGGGGGCTATGGCTACACCTTC	CASSPGTGGYGYTF
NA	NA	TRBV24-1	TRBJ2-1	TGTGCCACCAGTGATTTATGGGGGAACTACAATGAGCAGTTCTTC	CATSDLWGNYNEQFF
NA	NA	TRBV5-1	TRBJ2-2	TGCGCCAGCAGTCGGGCAGGGCAGGGCACCGGGGAGCTGTTTTTT	CASSRAGQGTGELFF
many	NA	TRBV19	TRBJ2-3	TGTGCCAGTAGTGGAGGGTCTGCGCAGTATTTT	CASSGGSAQYF
NA	NA	TRBV7-2	TRBJ1-5	TGTGCCAGCAGCCCCTTTCAAAGGGTGCAGCCCCAGCATTTT	CASSPFQRVQPQHF
few	NA	TRBV19	TRBJ1-2	TGTGCCAGTAGTGGTCCAGGGTGGGGCTACACCTTC	CASSGPGWGYTF
NA	NA	TRBV18	TRBJ2-4	TGTGCCAGCTCACCACCTGACAGCTTAGCCAAAAACATTCAGTACTTC	CASSPPDSLAKNIQYF
NA	NA	TRBV25-1	TRBJ2-5	TGTGCCAGCAGTGAATATCAGGGATGGCAGGAGACCCAGTACTTC	CASSEYQGWQETQYF
few	TRBD2	TRBV2	TRBJ2-3	TGTGCCAGCCGCCGCGGGGGGGCCACAGATACGCAGTATTTT	CASRRGGATDTQYF
NA	NA	TRBV9	TRBJ2-6	TGTGCCAGCAGCGTCTCCGCGGGGTACTCTGGGGCCAACGTCCTGACTTTC	CASSVSAGYSGANVLTF
few	NA	TRBV6-5	TRBJ1-1	TGTGCCAGCGGGACGGACACTGAAGCTTTCTTT	CASGTDTEAFF
many	TRBD2	TRBV7-9	TRBJ2-1	TGTGCCAGCAGCTTAGGGGCGGGAGTGGATGAGCAGTTCTTC	CASSLGAGVDEQFF
NA	TRBD2	TRBV9	TRBJ2-3	TGTGCCAGCAGCGTAGCAGCGGGGGGGAGAACAGATACGCAGTATTTT	CASSVAAGGRTDTQYF
NA	NA	TRBV5-1	TRBJ1-3	TGCGCCAGCAGCTTGGGATCCGCTATGCAGGGAAACACCATATATTTT	CASSLGSAMQGNTIYF
few	NA	TRBV18	TRBJ2-3	TGTGCCAGCTCGAAGACAGTCACAGATACGCAGTATTTT	CASSKTVTDTQYF
NA	NA	TRBV18	TRBJ2-5	TGTGCCAGCTCTCGCCGGGACACACAAGAGACCCAGTACTTC	CASSRRDTQETQYF
NA	NA	TRBV7-2	TRBJ2-7	TGTGCCAGCAGCGCCCCATCCTACGAGCAGTACTTC	CASSAPSYEQYF
NA	TRBD1	TRBV29-1	TRBJ2-1	TGCAGCGTTGTAAGGGGTGAAATCCGAATCCCGGGACAGGGTATGGTATATGAGCAGTTCTTC	CSVVRGEIRIPGQGMVYEQFF
once	NA	TRBV5-5	TRBJ2-5	TGTGCCAGCAGCTTTGGGCCACAGATCCAAGAGACCCAGTACTTC	CASSFGPQIQETQYF
NA	NA	TRBV12-3/TRBV12-4	TRBJ2-3	TGTGCCAGCAGTTTAATCTTCACAGATACGCAGTATTTT	CASSLIFTDTQYF
few	NA	TRBV10-3	TRBJ1-1	TGTGCCATCAGTGAGGGCGGGGGGGCGAACACTGAAGCTTTCTTT	CAISEGGGANTEAFF